This is a list of T cell receptor beta chains from one sample in a study of blood T cell repertoires in COVID-19. Measured with immunoSEQ multiplex PCR; TCRdb has only the in-frame clones, and not every one. The data show over 85,000 clones, 80% to 95% seen once. Sample: peripheral blood. These receptors came from a human donor with active COVID-19. The donor label of this sample is uncertain. Both conserved end residues are part of each CDR3. D genes are given only for firm matches. Part of the rows lack a size; the others show once, few, many or a class for expanded clones.

D,size,J,V,length,DNA,CDR3
TRBD2,-,TRBJ2-1,TRBV5-8,16,TGTGCCAGCAGCATCTTCCCTAGCGGGGGGGCCAACGAGCAGTTCTTC,CASSIFPSGGANEQFF
-,once,TRBJ1-1,TRBV25-1,12,TGTGCCAGTGCAGGGAGGCTCGCCGAAGCTTTCTTT,CASAGRLAEAFF
TRBD2,-,TRBJ2-3,TRBV9,16,TGTGCCAGCAGCGTAGTGGCGGGGGGGCCAGCAGATACGCAGTATTTT,CASSVVAGGPADTQYF
-,-,TRBJ1-2,TRBV5-6,16,TGTGCCAGCAGCCCCTTCTCGGACAGCCCTAACTATGGCTACACCTTC,CASSPFSDSPNYGYTF
-,-,TRBJ1-1,TRBV4-1,14,TGCGCCAGCAGCCAAGGTTCGTCGAACACTGAAGCTTTCTTT,CASSQGSSNTEAFF
TRBD1,-,TRBJ2-5,TRBV3-1/TRBV3-2,14,TGTGCCAGCAGCCAGGACAGGGTAGGGGAGACCCAGTACTTC,CASSQDRVGETQYF
TRBD1,-,TRBJ1-5,TRBV6-5,15,TGTGCCAGCAGGGGACAGGGGGCGAGCAATCAGCCCCAGCATTTT,CASRGQGASNQPQHF
TRBD1,-,TRBJ1-6,TRBV24-1,16,TGTGCCACCAGTGACGGGACAGGGGCGTTTTACTCACCCCTCCACTTT,CATSDGTGAFYSPLHF
-,-,TRBJ1-2,TRBV6-6,12,TGTGCCAGCGTAAGAGCTAACTATGGCTACACCTTC,CASVRANYGYTF
-,-,TRBJ2-1,TRBV5-6,12,TGTGCCAGCAGCTTGCCCATCGGGGAGCAGTTCTTC,CASSLPIGEQFF
TRBD1,-,TRBJ1-2,TRBV6-5,13,TGTGCCAGCATTGGGGGACAGGCCTATGGCTACACCTTC,CASIGGQAYGYTF
-,-,TRBJ1-1,TRBV10-3,12,TGTGCCATCACGGACAGGAACACTGAAGCTTTCTTT,CAITDRNTEAFF
TRBD2,-,TRBJ2-2,TRBV28,15,TGTGCCAGCAGTACGGAACTAGCGGGGACCGGGGAGCTGTTTTTT,CASSTELAGTGELFF
-,-,TRBJ1-1,TRBV18,14,TGTGCCAGCTCACCACCGAGTGAAAGCACTGAAGCTTTCTTT,CASSPPSESTEAFF
-,-,TRBJ1-4,TRBV5-4,15,TGTGCCAGCAGCTTGGGAGTTGCAACTAATGAAAAACTGTTTTTT,CASSLGVATNEKLFF